This entry lists 13 T cell receptor beta chains sequenced from one sample in a study of Ad26.COV2.S vaccination and SARS-CoV-2 variants. The assay was immunoSEQ multiplex PCR, and TCRdb's table has in-frame clones only and misses some. The sample lists roughly 180,000 clones, 70% to 90% occurring once. Sequences were derived from peripheral blood, sampled after recovery from COVID-19. The receptors originated from a human donor who had recovered from COVID-19.

This CDR3 is CASSVGTSRSTDTQYF. CDR3 nucleotide sequence: TGTGCCAGCAGCGTCGGGACTAGCCGTAGCACAGATACGCAGTATTTT. The chain combines TRBV9 with TRBJ2-3, with 9 bases identical to TRBD2. Looked up from germline, CDR1 is SGDLS and CDR2 is YYNGEE. Unmatched junction bases numbered 4, after V lost 2 bases and J lost 0 bases. This CDR3 is built from 16 residues.

In this sample, this clone turned up a few times. The chain employs TRBV2 and TRBJ1-2; D gene unclear. The CDR3 is made up of 12 amino acids. Germline V gene sequence: CDR1 SNHLY, CDR2 FYNNEI. The V end lost 6 bases, the J end lost 2 bases, and 7 bases lay between the germline ends. CDR3 sequence (DNA): TGTGCCAGCAGCGGCCAGAACTATGGCTACACCTTC. Its translation is CASSGQNYGYTF.

The chain has TRBV6-5 and TRBJ2-7; D ambiguous. The CDR3 has 15 amino acids. V was pared by 0 bases and J by 2 bases, with 11 bases between. Germline CDR1 is MNHEY and CDR2 is SVGAGI. CDR3 sequence (DNA): TGTGCCAGCAGTTACTCGAGGCAGGATCCCTACGAGCAGTACTTC. Protein: CASSYSRQDPYEQYF.

This clone showed up just a few times. The CDR3 here is CASSRRTGWENTEAFF. The DNA of the CDR3 is TGTGCCAGTAGTAGGAGGACAGGGTGGGAGAACACTGAAGCTTTCTTT. This rearrangement joins TRBV19 to TRBJ1-1; 8 bases fit TRBD1. Losses at the gene ends were 4 bases for V and 1 base for J; bases not matched to a gene: 8. Looked up from germline, CDR1 is LNHDA and CDR2 is SQIVND (reference sequence). This CDR3 has 16 residues.

This rearrangement joins TRBV13 to TRBJ2-7, with 10 bases fitting TRBD2. CDR3 length: 15 residues. V shed 3 bases, J shed 7 bases, and the junction held 9 bases outside the gene matches. Germline V gene data show CDR1 as PRHDT and CDR2 as FYEKMQ (reference sequence). The CDR3 DNA is TGTGCCAGCAGCTTTGCCGGGACTAGCGACCGGGAGCAGTACTTC. Translated: CASSFAGTSDREQYF.

This chain joins TRBV2 and TRBJ2-2; TRBD2 aligns across 12 bases. The CDR3 contains 17 residues. CDR1 is SNHLY, CDR2 FYNNEI, per germline. With V trimmed by 5 bases and J by 4 bases, 8 bases remained unmatched. Here the CDR3 DNA reads TGTGCCAGCAGTAACCAAAGACTAGCGGGAGCCACCGGGGAGCTGTTTTTT. Residues: CASSNQRLAGATGELFF.

The V and J genes are TRBV4-2 and TRBJ2-3; 15 bases match TRBD2. Losses at the gene ends were 4 bases for V and 0 bases for J; bases not matched to a gene: 5. CDR1 is LGHNA and CDR2 is YNFKEQ in the germline V gene. The CDR3 has 18 residues. The CDR3 DNA follows: TGTGCCAGCAGCCCCGGGACTAGCGGGGGGTGGAGCACAGATACGCAGTATTTT. It specifies CASSPGTSGGWSTDTQYF.

The rearrangement joins TRBV20-1 to TRBJ2-3, with D unresolved. Trimming removed 7 bases from V and 2 bases from J, with 7 bases in between. CDR3 length equals 11 residues. Germline-derived CDR1 and CDR2 are DFQATT and SNEGSKA (reference sequence). CDR3 DNA: TGCAGTGGTTGGGCCACAGATACGCAGTATTTT. It translates to CSGWATDTQYF.

V usage is TRBV16 and J usage is TRBJ2-7, with D unclear. The CDR3 length is 15 residues. Germline V CDR1 and CDR2: KGHSY, FQNENV. V was pared by 0 bases and J by 2 bases, with 11 bases between. The CDR3 DNA follows: TGTGCCAGCAGCCAATCTGGCGGTCGCCCCTACGAGCAGTACTTC. Translating it yields CASSQSGGRPYEQYF.

This clone was detected once. V usage is TRBV10-3 and J usage is TRBJ1-1; D remains unclear. The V gene lost 3 bases and the J gene lost 1 base, with 12 bases spanning the gap. Germline V CDR1 and CDR2: ENHRY, SYGVKD. The CDR3 consists of 15 residues. This CDR3 is CAISEGSEGNTEAFF. The CDR3 nucleotides are TGTGCCATCAGTGAAGGTTCCGAGGGGAACACTGAAGCTTTCTTT.

This chain connects TRBV4-2 to TRBJ2-3; D may correspond to TRBD1 or TRBD2 (6 bases each). The V end lost 0 bases, the J end lost 5 bases, and 15 bases lay between the germline ends. This CDR3 comprises 16 residues. Germline values: CDR1 LGHNA, CDR2 YNFKEQ. For the CDR3, the DNA is TGTGCCAGCAGCCAAGATTTGGGGGGCCGGGGAGATACGCAGTATTTT. Amino acid sequence: CASSQDLGGRGDTQYF.

This clone was counted once. This rearrangement joins TRBV27 to TRBJ2-5, with D possibly TRBD2 on 6 matching bases. This CDR3 is 15 amino acids long. V lost 5 bases, J lost 2 bases, and 15 bases lay in between. CDR1 is MNHEY, CDR2 SMNVEV, per germline (reference sequence). CDR3: CASSIAATVQETQYF. The CDR3 region has the DNA TGTGCCAGCAGTATAGCGGCTACCGTACAAGAGACCCAGTACTTC.

This chain links TRBV4-2 with TRBJ1-1; D possibly corresponds to TRBD1 (6 bases). This CDR3 has 13 residues. Trimming cost V 0 bases and J 4 bases, with 6 bases left between them. In germline, CDR1 is LGHNA, CDR2 YNFKEQ. The chain's CDR3 is CASSQEGGTEAFF. CDR3 nucleotide sequence: TGTGCCAGCAGCCAAGAAGGGGGCACTGAAGCTTTCTTT.